A single sample is the source of the 3 T cell receptor beta chains below, sequenced in a study of blood T cell repertoires in COVID-19. Sequenced by immunoSEQ multiplex PCR; TCRdb stores in-frame clones only, minus some. The sample has around 170,000 clones, approximately 80% seen once. The sequencing sample was made of peripheral blood. The receptors stem from a woman aged 60-70 years with acute or convalescent COVID-19.

This clone was recorded only once. As DNA, the CDR3 is TGTGCCAGCCGCCTTAGAGGTTCTAGCTCCTACAATGAGCAGTTCTTC. Amino acids: CASRLRGSSSYNEQFF. The rearrangement links TRBV7-8 to TRBJ2-1; D remains unclear. Germline V gives CDR1 SGHVS, CDR2 FQNEAQ. The CDR3 length is 16 residues. The ends were cut back, 8 bases at V and 0 bases at J, with 17 bases in the middle.

CDR3 coding DNA: TGCAGCGTTGAAGGGGACACCAACTATGGCTACACCTTC. Amino acid sequence: CSVEGDTNYGYTF. The V and J genes are TRBV29-1 and TRBJ1-2, with D possibly matching TRBD1 (6 bases). CDR3 length: 13 amino acids. Looked up from germline, CDR1 is SQVTM and CDR2 is ANQGSEA. Trimming stripped 1 base from V and 2 bases from J, with 8 bases between.

The CDR3 reads CASSTALYEQYF. As DNA, the CDR3 is TGTGCCAGCTCAACTGCGTTATACGAGCAGTACTTC. The chain combines TRBV18 with TRBJ2-7; D unresolved. V dropped 5 bases and J dropped 4 bases, with 9 bases sitting between them. This CDR3 region has 12 residues. Germline V gene lookup returns CDR1 KGHSH and CDR2 LQKENI. Full variable domain (outside the CDR3, taken from reference TRBV18 and TRBJ2-7): NAGVMQNPRHLVRRRGQEARLRCSPMKGHSHVYWYRQLPEEGLKFMVYLQKENIIDESGMPKERFSAEFPKEGPSILRIQQVVRGDSAAYFCASSTALYEQYFGPGTRLTVT.